These 10 T cell receptor beta chains came from one sample sequenced in a study of T cell changes during pregnancy in multiple sclerosis. The protocol was immunoSEQ multiplex PCR, while the TCRdb copy is restricted to in-frame clones and leaves out a portion. The data hold 91,000 or so clones, with 85% to 95% observed a single time. Sequenced material: peripheral blood, taken after pregnancy. Receptors were obtained from a female donor with multiple sclerosis, enrolled in a pregnancy study.

The CDR3 loop reads CASSQDLGGRGWQYF. CDR3 in DNA: TGCGCCAGCAGCCAAGATTTGGGGGGCAGGGGGTGGCAGTACTTC. The V call is TRBV4-3, the J call TRBJ2-7; D may be TRBD1 (7 bases). The V gene lost 0 bases and the J gene lost 9 bases, with 18 bases spanning the gap. CDR3 length equals 15 residues. Germline CDR1 reads LGHNA; CDR2 reads YSLEER.

This chain joins TRBV7-9 and TRBJ2-2; D not certain. Germline CDR1 is SEHNR and CDR2 is FQNEAQ (reference sequence). V shed 2 bases and J shed 6 bases, with 10 bases lying between them. The CDR3 has 14 residues. The CDR3 loop reads CASSLSLTAGELFF. CDR3 nucleotide sequence: TGTGCCAGCAGCTTAAGTTTAACAGCCGGGGAGCTGTTTTTT.

The chain employs TRBV19 and TRBJ2-2; D perhaps matches TRBD1 (6 bases). Germline CDR1 and CDR2: LNHDA and SQIVND (reference sequence). The CDR3 runs 11 residues. V gave up 10 bases and J gave up 6 bases, with 9 bases separating them. The CDR3 reads CATPGAGELFF. CDR3 nucleotide sequence: TGTGCCACCCCAGGGGCCGGGGAGCTGTTTTTT.

The chain recombines TRBV27 with TRBJ2-5, with D possibly being TRBD2 (6 bases). CDR1 is MNHEY and CDR2 is SMNVEV in the germline V gene (reference sequence). The CDR3 totals 14 residues. V gave up 8 bases and J gave up 5 bases, with 18 bases separating them. CDR3 in amino acids: CASGGIFVGETQYF. In DNA, the CDR3 is TGTGCCAGCGGGGGGATCTTTGTAGGGGAGACCCAGTACTTC.

This chain joins TRBV2 and TRBJ2-1; 8 nucleotides align to TRBD2. The germline CDR1 and CDR2 sequences are SNHLY and FYNNEI. The CDR3 is 16 amino acids. Trimming removed 3 bases from V and 2 bases from J; junction bases left unmatched: 6. In nucleotides, the CDR3 is TGTGCCAGCAGTGATCCCGCGGGAGGCCCCTACAATGAGCAGTTCTTC. Translated, it gives CASSDPAGGPYNEQFF.

This chain uses TRBV7-2 with TRBJ1-5, with unresolved D. Germline CDR1 is SGHTA and CDR2 is FQGNSA. Between the trimmed V and J ends, which lost 4 bases and 1 base, there was a span of 8 bases. CDR3 length equals 14 residues. The CDR3 region is CASSSDTSNQPQHF. The CDR3 nucleotides read TGTGCCAGCAGCTCTGACACCAGCAATCAGCCCCAGCATTTT.

The genes are TRBV19 and TRBJ1-1, with D possibly TRBD1 on 6 matching bases. Germline assignment: CDR1 LNHDA and CDR2 SQIVND (reference sequence). The V and J ends lost 5 bases and 1 base respectively, with 14 bases between them. The CDR3 sequence is 15 residues long. This CDR3 is CASSLTLTGNTEAFF. The CDR3, as DNA: TGTGCCAGTAGTCTAACATTGACAGGGAACACTGAAGCTTTCTTT.

V is TRBV5-1 and J is TRBJ2-7; D might be TRBD2 (6 bases). Trimming left V 2 bases short and J 3 bases short, with 12 bases between. The length of the CDR3 is 14 residues. Germline loops: CDR1 SGHRS, CDR2 YFSETQ. The CDR3 is CASSFTGAGYEQYF. Here the CDR3 DNA reads TGCGCCAGCAGCTTTACGGGAGCGGGCTACGAGCAGTACTTC.

This rearrangement joins TRBV9 to TRBJ2-3; D is perhaps TRBD2 (5 bases). Per germline, CDR1 SGDLS and CDR2 YYNGEE. This CDR3 region has 16 residues. Trimming pared 0 bases from V and 0 bases from J, leaving 11 bases between. CDR3 protein: CASSVEGGPSTDTQYF. The DNA of the CDR3 is TGTGCCAGCAGCGTAGAAGGCGGGCCGAGCACAGATACGCAGTATTTT.

The V call is TRBV18, the J call TRBJ2-7, with TRBD2 as a possible D gene (6 bases). Germline assignment: CDR1 KGHSH and CDR2 LQKENI. The V end lost 6 bases, the J end lost 3 bases, and 15 bases lay between the germline ends. The CDR3 is 14 amino acids. CDR3 protein: CASSPVMGGYEQYF. The CDR3 bases are TGTGCCAGCTCGCCGGTAATGGGGGGCTACGAGCAGTACTTC.